A single sample gave rise to the 15 T cell receptor beta chains below, sequenced in a study of breast tumors, draining lymph nodes, adjacent tissues. TCRdb re-called the multiplex PCR reads with MiXCR, one entry per CDR3 protein. The table records 150,000 to 200,000 distinct CDR3 sequences, approximately 33% of them present only once. Samples came from axillary lymph nodes draining the breast cancer. The material sequenced was axillary lymph node tissue. Every receptor here comes from a female donor with breast cancer. Some clones in this sample may be carry-over from other donors' samples.

This clonotype showed up many times. The chain links TRBV18 to TRBJ2-2, with 9 nucleotides matching TRBD1. Germline V gives CDR1 KGHSH, CDR2 LQKENI. J was trimmed by 1 base and V by 5 bases; bases with no gene match: 5. The CDR3 totals 16 residues. In nucleotides, the CDR3 is TGTGCCAGCTCATCAGACAGGGGGAGGAACACCGGGGAGCTGTTTTTT. Translated, it gives CASSSDRGRNTGELFF.

In the case of this clonotype: A much larger clone is a single base away; this may be a read error. This sequence joins TRBV6-5 and TRBJ1-5; maybe TRBD1 (5 bases). Germline V gene lookup returns CDR1 MNHEY and CDR2 SVGAGI. This CDR3 has 16 residues. The CDR3 protein is CAGSYGTDYSNQPQHF. In DNA form, the CDR3 reads TGTGCCGGCAGCTACGGGACGGACTATAGCAATCAGCCCCAGCATTTT.

In regard to this clonotype: A much larger clone sits a single nucleotide away, making a read error possible. V usage is TRBV25-1 and J usage is TRBJ2-7; possible D gene TRBD2, 7 bases. The CDR3 loop spans 13 amino acids. Germline CDR1 and CDR2: MGHDK and SYGVNS. Trimming cost V 10 bases and J 2 bases, with 15 bases left between them. CDR3 nucleotides: TGTGCCATCTCCCGGGGGGCAGCCTACGAGCAGTACTTC. Translation: CAISRGAAYEQYF.

This clonotype was counted only a few times. A clone one base away is much larger, so this may be a read error. This CDR3 fails to terminate in the conserved phenylalanine or tryptophan, so it likely reflects a read error. The rearrangement joins TRBV9 to TRBJ2-5; perhaps D is TRBD1 or TRBD2 (5 bases each). Deletions cut 0 bases from V and 5 bases from J, with 8 bases between. The CDR3 length is 13 residues. Germline V gene lookup returns CDR1 SGDLS and CDR2 YYNGEE. DNA of the CDR3: TGTGCCAGCAGCGTAGGGGGGTTTGAGACCCAGTACTCC. This sequence encodes CASSVGGFETQYS.

Concerning this clonotype itself: This may be a read error: a much more frequent sequence differs by one nucleotide. The CDR3 carries no conserved terminal phenylalanine or tryptophan, so it likely arises from a read error. The gene calls are TRBV28 and TRBJ2-1; TRBD2 might be the D (6 bases). CDR3 length: 15 amino acids. Germline values: CDR1 MDHEN, CDR2 SYDVKM. V was shortened by 6 bases and J by 7 bases, with 19 bases between the two germline ends. The CDR3, as DNA: TGTGCCAGCAGGGCCGGGACTCTCTACTTTAATGAGCAGTTCGTC. This sequence encodes CASRAGTLYFNEQFV.

This clonotype was seen a handful of times. V usage is TRBV5-1 and J usage is TRBJ2-1; the D call may be TRBD1 or TRBD2 (5 bases each). CDR1 is SGHRS and CDR2 is YFSETQ in the germline V gene. V lost 0 bases and J lost 7, with 11 bases in between. The CDR3 loop spans 14 amino acids. The CDR3 loop reads CASSLAGTWNEQFF. In DNA, the CDR3 is TGCGCCAGCAGCTTGGCGGGGACCTGGAATGAGCAGTTCTTC.

The table lists this clonotype with many counts. The chain is built from TRBV27 and TRBJ1-4, with 9 positions matching TRBD1. The CDR3 runs to 14 residues. Germline V gene lookup returns CDR1 MNHEY and CDR2 SMNVEV (reference sequence). After removal of 6 bases from V and 8 bases from J, the junction contained 7 bases not matched to a gene. CDR3 nucleotides: TGTGCCAGCAGCTCGACAGGGGGTTTCGAAAAACTGTTTTTT. The encoded protein is CASSSTGGFEKLFF.

The sample holds a few counts of this clonotype. V gene TRBV24-1 combines with J gene TRBJ1-1; 9 bases align to TRBD1. The CDR3 spans 16 residues. V trimming: 5 bases; J trimming: 5 bases; junction bases outside the gene matches: 11. CDR1 and CDR2 from the germline V gene are KGHDR and SFDVKD. This CDR3 is CATSGTGGPEGTEAFF. The CDR3 nucleotides read TGTGCCACCAGTGGAACAGGGGGCCCTGAAGGAACTGAAGCTTTCTTT.

In the case of this clonotype: A junction boundary mismatches the germline segment, possibly from a read error. The chain carries TRBV24-1 and TRBJ2-7; 11 bases fit TRBD1. The CDR3 is 14 residues long. The germline gives CDR1 KGHDR, CDR2 SFDVKD. The CDR3 region is CATSSGQGVYGQYF. The CDR3 DNA is TGTGCCACCAGTTCGGGACAGGGGGTCTACGGGCAGTACTTC.

This clonotype was seen at least ten times. J is TRBJ2-3 and V is TRBV24-1; TRBD2 aligns across 7 bases. The CDR3 has 17 amino acids. The J segment lost 4 bases and the V segment lost 0 bases, leaving 9 bases of the junction unmatched. Germline CDR1 is KGHDR and CDR2 is SFDVKD. CDR3 residues: CATSDLMAGDSADTQYF. The CDR3 nucleotides read TGTGCCACCAGTGATTTGATGGCGGGAGATTCGGCAGATACGCAGTATTTT.

This clonotype was picked up many times. The gene calls are TRBV20-1 and TRBJ1-5; D unclear. This CDR3 region has 12 residues. The germline CDR1 and CDR2 sequences are DFQATT and SNEGSKA (reference sequence). The V end was cut by 7 bases, the J end by 6 bases, with 13 bases between. CDR3 sequence (DNA): TGCAGTGTGGGAGAGCTTGGTCAGCCCCAGCATTTT. As protein: CSVGELGQPQHF.

This clonotype was detected many times. The V and J genes are TRBV9 and TRBJ2-7; either TRBD1 or TRBD2 may fit D (5 bases each). CDR1 and CDR2 (germline): SGDLS, YYNGEE. V lost 0 bases and J lost 7, with 14 bases in between. There are 14 residues in the CDR3. The CDR3 sequence is CASSVGARGVEQYF. The CDR3 DNA follows: TGTGCCAGCAGCGTAGGGGCTAGGGGAGTAGAGCAGTACTTC.

As for this clonotype: A much larger clone is a single base away; this may be a read error. This CDR3 is CASIGQAYEQYF. In nucleotides, the CDR3 is TGTGCCAGCATAGGACAAGCCTACGAGCAGTACTTC. The V gene is TRBV2, the J gene TRBJ2-7; weak D call: TRBD1 (5 bases). V gave up 7 bases and J gave up 2 bases, with 9 bases separating them. The CDR3 spans 12 residues. Germline V gene data show CDR1 as SNHLY and CDR2 as FYNNEI.

This clonotype has a count of ten or more. This rearrangement joins TRBV27 to TRBJ2-7, with D perhaps TRBD1 (6 bases). Germline V CDR1 and CDR2: MNHEY, SMNVEV (reference sequence). The ends were cut back, 2 bases at V and 3 bases at J, with 11 bases in the middle. CDR3 length: 14 residues. The CDR3 region is CASSLDRLNYEQYF. The CDR3 DNA follows: TGTGCCAGCAGTTTAGACAGGCTTAACTACGAGCAGTACTTC.

The chain employs TRBV2 and TRBJ2-5, with D hard to call. Deletions cut 6 bases from V and 5 bases from J, with 10 bases between. CDR1 is SNHLY, CDR2 FYNNEI, per germline. The CDR3 has 12 residues. The CDR3 protein is CASSEDGETQYF. CDR3 sequence (DNA): TGTGCCAGCAGCGAGGACGGGGAGACCCAGTACTTC.